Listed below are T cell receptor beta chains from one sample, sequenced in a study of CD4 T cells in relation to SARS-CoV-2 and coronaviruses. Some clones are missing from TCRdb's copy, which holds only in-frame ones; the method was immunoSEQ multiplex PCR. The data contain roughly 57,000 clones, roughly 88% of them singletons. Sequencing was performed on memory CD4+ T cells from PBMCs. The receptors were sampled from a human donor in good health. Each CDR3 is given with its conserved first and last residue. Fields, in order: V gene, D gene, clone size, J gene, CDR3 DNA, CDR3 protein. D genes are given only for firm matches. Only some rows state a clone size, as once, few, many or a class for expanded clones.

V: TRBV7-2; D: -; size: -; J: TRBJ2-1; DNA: TGTGCCAGCAGCTTAAACGTGGGGTCGGGCAATGAGCAGTTCTTC; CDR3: CASSLNVGSGNEQFF
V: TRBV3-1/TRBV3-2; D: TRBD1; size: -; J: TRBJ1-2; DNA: TGTGCCAGCAGATCCCAGGGGGCGCAGGACTATGGCTACACCTTC; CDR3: CASRSQGAQDYGYTF
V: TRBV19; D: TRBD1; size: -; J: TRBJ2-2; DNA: TGTGCCAGTAGTATACAACAGGGGACCGGGGAGCTGTTTTTT; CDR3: CASSIQQGTGELFF
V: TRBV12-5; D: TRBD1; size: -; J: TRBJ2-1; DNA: TGTGCTAGTGGTCTCGGACAGGGTTCCAATGAGCAGTTCTTC; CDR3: CASGLGQGSNEQFF
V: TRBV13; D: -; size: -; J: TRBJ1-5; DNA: TGTGCCAGCAGCTTCCGTACTGATAGCAATCAGCCCCAGCATTTT; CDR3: CASSFRTDSNQPQHF
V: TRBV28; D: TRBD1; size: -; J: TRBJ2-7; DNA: TGTGCCAGCAGTACCCAGGACAGGAATACCTACGAGCAGTACTTC; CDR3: CASSTQDRNTYEQYF
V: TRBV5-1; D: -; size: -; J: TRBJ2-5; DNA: TGCGCCAGCAGCTTGGAACAGGAAGAGACCCAGTACTTC; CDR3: CASSLEQEETQYF
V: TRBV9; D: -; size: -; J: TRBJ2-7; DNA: TGTGCCAGCAGCGCTTCTACACAGGGAGTGCAGTACTTC; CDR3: CASSASTQGVQYF
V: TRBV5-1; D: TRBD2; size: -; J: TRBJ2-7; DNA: TGCGCCAGCAGCAAAGCCCTGTCTTCAGGCGGGAGGGAGAGGCAGTACTTC; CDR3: CASSKALSSGGRERQYF
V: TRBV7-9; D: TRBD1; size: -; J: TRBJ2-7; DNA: TGTGCCAGCAGCTCCCAATCCGACAGGGGCTACGAGCAGTACTTC; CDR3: CASSSQSDRGYEQYF
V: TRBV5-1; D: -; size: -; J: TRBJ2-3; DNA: TGCGCCAGCAGCCCAGAGAAAGATACGCAGTATTTT; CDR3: CASSPEKDTQYF
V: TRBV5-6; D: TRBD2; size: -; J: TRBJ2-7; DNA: TGTGCCAGCAGCTTTGAACTAGCGGGGCCCTACGAGCAGTACTTC; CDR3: CASSFELAGPYEQYF
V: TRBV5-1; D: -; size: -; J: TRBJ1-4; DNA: TGCGCCAGCAGCGGAGGGGGAGACGAAAAACTGTTTTTT; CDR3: CASSGGGDEKLFF
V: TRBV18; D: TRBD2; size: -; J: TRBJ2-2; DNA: TGTGCCAGCTCACCACGGGAGGGAACCGGGGAGCTGTTTTTT; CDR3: CASSPREGTGELFF
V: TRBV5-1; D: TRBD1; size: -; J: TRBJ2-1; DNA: TGCGCCAGCAGCTACGGGGACAGTCGGGATGAGCAGTTCTTC; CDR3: CASSYGDSRDEQFF
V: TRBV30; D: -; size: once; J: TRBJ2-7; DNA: TGTGCCTGGAGTGTACAAGGTCGAGGGCCGGTAGGAGAGCAGTACTTC; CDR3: CAWSVQGRGPVGEQYF
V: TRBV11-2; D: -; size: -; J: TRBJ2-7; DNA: TGTGCCAGCAGCTACTTCCGGGACGCACACGAGCAGTACTTC; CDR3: CASSYFRDAHEQYF
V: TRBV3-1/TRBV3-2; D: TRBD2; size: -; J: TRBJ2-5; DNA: TGTGCCAGCGGACTAGCGGGACATGGGACCCAGTACTTC; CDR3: CASGLAGHGTQYF